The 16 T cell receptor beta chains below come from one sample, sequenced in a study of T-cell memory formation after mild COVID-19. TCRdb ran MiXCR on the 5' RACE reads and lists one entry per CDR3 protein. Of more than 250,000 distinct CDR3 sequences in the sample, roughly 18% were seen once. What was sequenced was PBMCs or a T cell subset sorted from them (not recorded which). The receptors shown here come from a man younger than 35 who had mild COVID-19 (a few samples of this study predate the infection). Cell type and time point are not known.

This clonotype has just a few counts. CDR3 protein: CASSYSAEDTQYF. The CDR3 bases are TGTGCCAGCAGTTACTCGGCCGAGGATACGCAGTATTTT. The chain has TRBV6-2 or TRBV6-3 and TRBJ2-3; D remains unclear. The CDR3 loop spans 13 amino acids. Germline V CDR1 and CDR2: MNHEY, SVGEGT. Trimming cost V 0 bases and J 6 bases, with 7 bases left between them.

The CDR3 sequence: CASSQDLAGAGANVLTF. CDR3 DNA: TGCGCCAGCAGCCAAGACCTAGCGGGGGCTGGGGCCAACGTCCTGACTTTC. The V call is TRBV4-3, the J call TRBJ2-6; TRBD2 aligns across 10 bases. The germline V gene encodes CDR1 LGHNA and CDR2 YSLEER. V shed 0 bases and J 2 bases; nucleotides not matched to a gene: 1. The CDR3 is made up of 17 amino acids.

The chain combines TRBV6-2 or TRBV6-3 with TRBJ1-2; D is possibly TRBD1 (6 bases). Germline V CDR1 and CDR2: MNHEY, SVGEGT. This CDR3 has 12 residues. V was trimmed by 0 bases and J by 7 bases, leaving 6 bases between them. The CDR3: CASSYSDSGYTF. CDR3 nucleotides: TGTGCCAGCAGTTACTCGGACAGTGGCTACACCTTC.

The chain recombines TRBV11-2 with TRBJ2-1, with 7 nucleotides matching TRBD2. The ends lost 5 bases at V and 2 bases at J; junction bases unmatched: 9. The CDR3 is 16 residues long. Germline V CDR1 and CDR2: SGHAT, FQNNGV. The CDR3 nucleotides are TGTGCCAGCAGCCCCCTGGGGAGGGAGGCCTACAATGAGCAGTTCTTC. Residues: CASSPLGREAYNEQFF.

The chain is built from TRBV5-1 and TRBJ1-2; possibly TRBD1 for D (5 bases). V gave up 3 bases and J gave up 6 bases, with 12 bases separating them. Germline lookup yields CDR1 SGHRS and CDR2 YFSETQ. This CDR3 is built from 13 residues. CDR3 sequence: CASSSGFSDGYTF. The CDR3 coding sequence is TGCGCCAGCAGCTCAGGGTTTTCTGATGGCTACACCTTC. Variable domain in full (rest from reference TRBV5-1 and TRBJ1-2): KAGVTQTPRYLIKTRGQQVTLSCSPISGHRSVSWYQQTPGQGLQFLFEYFSETQRNKGNFPGRFSGRQFSNSRSEMNVSTLELGDSALYLCASSSGFSDGYTFGSGTRLTVV.

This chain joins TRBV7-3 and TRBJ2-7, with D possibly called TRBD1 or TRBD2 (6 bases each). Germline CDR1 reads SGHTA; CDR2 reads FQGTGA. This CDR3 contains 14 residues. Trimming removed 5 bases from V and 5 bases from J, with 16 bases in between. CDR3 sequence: CASSQRPGADEQYF. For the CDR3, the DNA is TGTGCCAGCAGCCAACGGCCGGGGGCGGACGAGCAGTACTTC.

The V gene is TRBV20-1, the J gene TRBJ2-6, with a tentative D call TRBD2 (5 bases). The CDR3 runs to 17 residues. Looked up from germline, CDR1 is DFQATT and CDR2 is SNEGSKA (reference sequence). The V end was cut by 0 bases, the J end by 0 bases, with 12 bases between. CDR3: CSARDLQGLSGANVLTF. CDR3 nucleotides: TGCAGTGCTAGAGATCTACAAGGACTCTCTGGGGCCAACGTCCTGACTTTC.

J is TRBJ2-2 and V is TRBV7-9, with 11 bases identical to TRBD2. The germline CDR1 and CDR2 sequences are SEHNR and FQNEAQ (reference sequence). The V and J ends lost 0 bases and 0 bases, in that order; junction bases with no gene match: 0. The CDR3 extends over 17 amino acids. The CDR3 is CASSLAGLAANTGELFF. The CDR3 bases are TGTGCCAGCAGCTTAGCGGGACTAGCGGCGAACACCGGGGAGCTGTTTTTT.

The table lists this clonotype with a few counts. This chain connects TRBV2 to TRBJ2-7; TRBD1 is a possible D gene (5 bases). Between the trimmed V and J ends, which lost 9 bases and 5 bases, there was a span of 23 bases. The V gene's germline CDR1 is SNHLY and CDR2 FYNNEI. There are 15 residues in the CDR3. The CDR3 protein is CASTLPEGEGDEQYF. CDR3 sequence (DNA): TGTGCCAGTACCTTACCTGAAGGGGAAGGGGACGAGCAGTACTTC.

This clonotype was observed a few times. CDR3 sequence reads: CASSTGTGTGPGANVLTF. The CDR3, as DNA: TGCGCCAGCAGCACCGGGACAGGTACGGGTCCTGGGGCCAACGTCCTGACTTTC. The rearrangement uses TRBV5-1 and TRBJ2-6; 8 positions match TRBD1. Germline CDR1 reads SGHRS; CDR2 reads YFSETQ. The CDR3 totals 18 residues. V shed 4 bases, J shed 2 bases, and the junction held 11 bases outside the gene matches.

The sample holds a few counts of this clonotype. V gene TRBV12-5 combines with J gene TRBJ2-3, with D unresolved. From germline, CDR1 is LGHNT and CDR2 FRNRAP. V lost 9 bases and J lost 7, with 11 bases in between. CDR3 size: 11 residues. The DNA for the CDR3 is TGTGCTAGCCATAGCCGGCATACGCAGTATTTT. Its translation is CASHSRHTQYF.

Here the CDR3 DNA reads TGCGCCAGCAGCAAGGGACCGGAGTACGAGCAGTACGTC. This gives the protein CASSKGPEYEQYV. V usage is TRBV5-1 and J usage is TRBJ2-7; D may match TRBD1 or TRBD2 (5 bases each). The CDR3 has 13 residues. The V gene lost 4 bases and the J gene lost 4 bases, with 12 bases spanning the gap. The V gene's germline CDR1 is SGHRS and CDR2 YFSETQ.

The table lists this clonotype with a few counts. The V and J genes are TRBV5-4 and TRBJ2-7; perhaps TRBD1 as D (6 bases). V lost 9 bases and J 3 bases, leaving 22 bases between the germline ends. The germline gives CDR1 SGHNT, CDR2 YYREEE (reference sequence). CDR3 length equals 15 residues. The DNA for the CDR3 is TGTGCCACTTCAATCCAGGGGTCCTTCTACTACGAGCAGTACTTC. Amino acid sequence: CATSIQGSFYYEQYF.

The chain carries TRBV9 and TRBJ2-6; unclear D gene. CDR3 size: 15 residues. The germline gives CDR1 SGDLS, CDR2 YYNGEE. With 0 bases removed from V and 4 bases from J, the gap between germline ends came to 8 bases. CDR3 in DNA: TGTGCCAGCAGCGTAGCTTTTGGGGGGGCCAACGTCCTGACTTTC. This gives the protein CASSVAFGGANVLTF.

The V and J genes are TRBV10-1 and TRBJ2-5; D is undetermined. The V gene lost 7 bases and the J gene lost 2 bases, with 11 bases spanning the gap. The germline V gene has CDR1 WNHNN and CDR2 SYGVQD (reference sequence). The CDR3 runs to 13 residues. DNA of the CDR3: TGCGCCAGCATAAAGCCAGAACAAGAGACCCAGTACTTC. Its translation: CASIKPEQETQYF.

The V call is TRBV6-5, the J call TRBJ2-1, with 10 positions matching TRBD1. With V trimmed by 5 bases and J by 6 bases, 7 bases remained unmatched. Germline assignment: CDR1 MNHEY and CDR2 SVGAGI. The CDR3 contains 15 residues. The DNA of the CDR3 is TGTGCCAGCAGTCGACAGGGGGCTGGAGGCAATGAGCAGTTCTTC. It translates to CASSRQGAGGNEQFF.